This paragraph covers one TCR beta chain sequence. The antigen remains unidentified. The junction had 4 bases not matched to a gene; V was cut back by 2 bases and J by 0 bases. This CDR3 spans 15 amino acids. A single record per CDR3 protein comes from TCRdb applying MiXCR to the 5' RACE reads. The sample holds approximately 500,000 distinct CDR3 sequences, more than 20% seen once. These data are taken from a study of identical twins. Regarding the study as a whole: Recombination models fit unrelated individuals' TCR alpha sharing but underestimated twins'.

Another study also made use of these data, one on T cells expressing NK-cell markers. From that study: NKG2C+ dominant clonotypes from 5 or 6 donors made up roughly 1.0-7.0% of CD8+ T cells.

The TCR comes from a woman under 30 in good health. Sequences were obtained from CD4+ T cells sorted from blood. V is TRBV12-3 or TRBV12-4 and J is TRBJ2-7, with 7 bases that match TRBD2. The CDR3 DNA reads as TGTGCCAGCAGTTTACTGGGGGGGAGCTCCTACGAGCAGTACTTC. Translated: CASSLLGGSSYEQYF.